This T cell receptor (beta chain) was recovered during a study of blood T cells in healthy people across ages. V gave up 1 base and J gave up 6 bases, with 9 bases separating them. The germline CDR1 and CDR2 sequences are SQVTM and ANQGSEA. CDR3 length: 12 amino acids. The authors ran a second PCR of about 7 to 11 cycles using a sample-barcoded 5' primer and a J-beta primer mix. A single record per CDR3 protein comes from TCRdb applying MiXCR to the 5' RACE reads. This sample carries 700,000 or so distinct CDR3 sequences, around a fifth of them seen once, and the ten largest clones take roughly 22%. This clonotype appeared a few times.

Sequencing was carried out using blood. This chain uses TRBV29-1 with TRBJ2-5; no firm D call. The sequence derives from a man between 65 and 85 years old in good health. Here the CDR3 DNA reads TGCAGCGTTGAAGGGGTGGGGAAGACCCAGTACTTC. This translates into CSVEGVGKTQYF.